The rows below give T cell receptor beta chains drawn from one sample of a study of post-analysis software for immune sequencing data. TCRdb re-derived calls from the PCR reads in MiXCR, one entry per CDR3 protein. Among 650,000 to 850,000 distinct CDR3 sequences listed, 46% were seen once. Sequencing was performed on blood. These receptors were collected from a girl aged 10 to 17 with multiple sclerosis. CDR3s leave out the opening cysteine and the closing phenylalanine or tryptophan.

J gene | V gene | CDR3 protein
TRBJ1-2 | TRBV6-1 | ASSEVGQNYGYT
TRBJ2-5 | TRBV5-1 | ASRVNPGIKETQY
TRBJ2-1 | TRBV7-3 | ASSITNYNEQF
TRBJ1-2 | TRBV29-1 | SVEGGDDGYT
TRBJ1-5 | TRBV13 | ASSFSRDVDQPQH
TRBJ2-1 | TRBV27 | ASSHLYRGRANEQF
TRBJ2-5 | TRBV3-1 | ASSPQAGVGQETQY
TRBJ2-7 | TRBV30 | AWRTDYNEQY
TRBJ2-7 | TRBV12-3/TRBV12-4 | ASSFQETYEQY
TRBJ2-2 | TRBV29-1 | SVKWGKSTGELF
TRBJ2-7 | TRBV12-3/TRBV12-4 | ASSPREQFGEQY
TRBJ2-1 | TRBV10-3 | AISESVGDEQF
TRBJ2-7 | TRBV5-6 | ASTLGTTSYEQY
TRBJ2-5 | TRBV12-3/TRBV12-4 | ASSFPGAQETQY
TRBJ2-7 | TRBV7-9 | ASSVGTSGSLDYEQY
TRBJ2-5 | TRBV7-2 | ASTLTGPYYQETPY
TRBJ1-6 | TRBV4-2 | ASSPAVTEIFNSPLH
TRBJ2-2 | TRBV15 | ATSKDRGHTGELF
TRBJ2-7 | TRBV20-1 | SARTSLGLHEQY
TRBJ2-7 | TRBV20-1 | SARGDTAYEQY
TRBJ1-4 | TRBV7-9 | ASSPAGAQEKLF
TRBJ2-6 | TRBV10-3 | AINGGRVPGANVLT